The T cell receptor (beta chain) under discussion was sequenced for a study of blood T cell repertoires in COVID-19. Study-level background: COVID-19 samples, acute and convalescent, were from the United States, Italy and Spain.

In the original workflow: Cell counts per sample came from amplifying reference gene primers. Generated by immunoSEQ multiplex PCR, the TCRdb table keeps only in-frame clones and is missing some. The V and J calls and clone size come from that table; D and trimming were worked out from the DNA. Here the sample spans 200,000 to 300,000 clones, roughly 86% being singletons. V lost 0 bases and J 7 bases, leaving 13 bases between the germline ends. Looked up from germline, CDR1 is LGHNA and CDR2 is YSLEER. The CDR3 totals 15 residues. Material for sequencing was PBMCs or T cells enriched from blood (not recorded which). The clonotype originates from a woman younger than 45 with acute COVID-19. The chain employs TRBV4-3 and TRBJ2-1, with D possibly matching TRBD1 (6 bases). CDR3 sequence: CASSQEVEGVNEQFF. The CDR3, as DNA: TGCGCCAGCAGCCAAGAGGTTGAGGGGGTGAATGAGCAGTTCTTC.